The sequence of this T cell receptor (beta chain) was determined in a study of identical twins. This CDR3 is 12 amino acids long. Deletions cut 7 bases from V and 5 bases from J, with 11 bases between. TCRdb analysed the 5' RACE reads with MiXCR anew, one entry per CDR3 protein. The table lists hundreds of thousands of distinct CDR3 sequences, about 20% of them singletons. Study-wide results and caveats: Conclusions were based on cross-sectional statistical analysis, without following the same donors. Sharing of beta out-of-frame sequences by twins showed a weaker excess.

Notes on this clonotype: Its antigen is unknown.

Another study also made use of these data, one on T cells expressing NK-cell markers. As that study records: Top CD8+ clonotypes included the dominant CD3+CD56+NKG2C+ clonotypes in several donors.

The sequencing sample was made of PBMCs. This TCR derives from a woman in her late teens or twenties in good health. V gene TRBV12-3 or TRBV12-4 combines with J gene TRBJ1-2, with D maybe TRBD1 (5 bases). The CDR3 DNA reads TGTGCCAGCAAGGGGACCCCTTATGGCTACACCTTC. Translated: CASKGTPYGYTF.